This TCR beta chain was retrieved from a study of PD-L1 blockade in urothelial cancer. The V end lost 4 bases, the J end lost 4 bases, and 11 bases lay between the germline ends. Germline loops: CDR1 SGHRS, CDR2 YFSETQ. The CDR3 loop spans 14 amino acids. Using immunoSEQ multiplex PCR, the repertoire was profiled, and TCRdb retains in-frame clones only, with some absent. The repertoire holds roughly 52,000 clones, with 79% as singletons. Noted time point: pretreatment peripheral blood. The source is a man between 65 and 85 years old with urothelial cancer. The material was PBMCs, obtained around atezolizumab (anti-PD-L1) treatment. J is TRBJ2-2 and V is TRBV5-1, with D tentatively TRBD1 (6 bases). CDR3 nucleotides: TGCGCCAGCAGCGTTGGACAGTTCACCGGGGAGCTGTTTTTT. It codes for CASSVGQFTGELFF. Full variable domain (missing parts from reference TRBV5-1 and TRBJ2-2): KAGVTQTPRYLIKTRGQQVTLSCSPISGHRSVSWYQQTPGQGLQFLFEYFSETQRNKGNFPGRFSGRQFSNSRSEMNVSTLELGDSALYLCASSVGQFTGELFFGEGSRLTVL.